This TCR beta chain was recovered during a study of CD8 T cells in Susac syndrome. The CDR3 has 13 amino acids. Germline trimming cut 4 bases from V and 4 bases from J; bases unmatched to any gene: 4. The V gene's germline CDR1 is SQVTM and CDR2 ANQGSEA. With random hexamers, reverse transcription was performed on 0.5 to 1 ug of RNA. Amplification of the TCR beta CDR3 was carried out by immunoSEQ multiplex PCR, which spanned a total of 54 Vbeta and 13 Jbeta segments. TCRdb fed the immunoSEQ multiplex PCR reads into MiXCR, producing one record per CDR3 protein. The sample has about 210,000 distinct CDR3 sequences, 95% seen once.

This sequence originates from a human donor with multiple sclerosis. The sample taken for sequencing was CD4+ T cells from PBMCs. The rearrangement joins TRBV29-1 to TRBJ2-5; TRBD2 matches 9 bases. In DNA form, the CDR3 reads TGCAGCGTTGGCGGGAGGGCCATAGAGACCCAGTACTTC. Translation gives CSVGGRAIETQYF.